Each of the 19 T cell receptor beta chains below was sequenced from the same sample in a study of blood T cell repertoires in COVID-19. Profiling relied on immunoSEQ multiplex PCR, and the TCRdb table lists in-frame clones only, not all of them. Of about 220,000 clones listed, about 88% are singletons. The sample taken for sequencing was peripheral blood. These receptors all come from a man between 40 and 49 years old with acute or convalescent COVID-19.

The J gene is TRBJ1-6, the V gene TRBV5-4; D uncertain. V dropped 0 bases and J dropped 7 bases, with 8 bases sitting between them. The germline V gene encodes CDR1 SGHNT and CDR2 YYREEE (reference sequence). The CDR3 contains 14 residues. The CDR3 coding sequence is TGTGCCAGCAGCTTGGCGCAGTTCAATTCACCCCTCCACTTT. Translation gives CASSLAQFNSPLHF.

This clone occurred many times. The J gene is TRBJ2-7, the V gene TRBV7-3; 10 nucleotides match TRBD2. This CDR3 region has 14 residues. Germline CDR1 and CDR2: SGHTA and FQGTGA. V lost 4 bases, J lost 5 bases, and 5 bases stayed unmatched. This chain's CDR3 is CASSSQGLADEQYF. The CDR3 DNA is TGTGCCAGCAGCTCCCAAGGACTAGCGGACGAGCAGTACTTC.

V and J are TRBV10-3 and TRBJ2-7; the D gene is possibly TRBD2 (6 bases). CDR1 is ENHRY and CDR2 is SYGVKD in the germline V gene. V shed 6 bases and J shed 7 bases, with 16 bases lying between them. The CDR3 consists of 13 residues. The CDR3 protein is CAIRKGGPKEQYF. CDR3 bases: TGTGCCATCAGGAAGGGAGGCCCCAAGGAGCAGTACTTC.

The chain has TRBV29-1 and TRBJ2-7, with D possibly matching TRBD2 (5 bases). CDR1 is SQVTM, CDR2 ANQGSEA, per germline. The V gene lost 5 bases and the J gene lost 7 bases, with 24 bases spanning the gap. The CDR3 is 15 amino acids. The CDR3 reads CSVSRGLTSSGEQYF. CDR3 DNA sequence: TGCAGCGTTTCCCGAGGGTTGACCTCTTCTGGGGAGCAGTACTTC.

The CDR3 sequence: CASGRHGTGFHEQYF. The CDR3 region has the DNA TGTGCCAGCGGGCGCCACGGGACAGGGTTCCACGAGCAGTACTTC. The rearrangement uses TRBV7-9 and TRBJ2-7; 9 bases fit TRBD1. CDR1 and CDR2 (germline): SEHNR, FQNEAQ (reference sequence). There are 15 residues in the CDR3. V shed 8 bases and J 5 bases; nucleotides not matched to a gene: 13.

The chain carries TRBV29-1 and TRBJ2-1; maybe TRBD2 (5 bases). The CDR3 totals 15 residues. V lost 4 bases and J lost 10, with 23 bases in between. Germline assignment: CDR1 SQVTM and CDR2 ANQGSEA. This CDR3 is CSVVRSGTNWREQFF. The CDR3 DNA reads as TGCAGCGTTGTTCGTTCGGGCACCAATTGGAGGGAGCAGTTCTTC.

The chain uses TRBV21-1 and TRBJ1-6; TRBD1 is taken as the D call from the table, unchecked against the DNA. TRBV21-1 is classified as a pseudogene. The CDR3 totals 16 residues. The CDR3 nucleotides read TGTGCCAGCACCTCCGGTAGGGGGCTTAGAAATTCACCCCTCCACTTT. Its protein product is CASTSGRGLRNSPLHF.

The V call is TRBV6-5, the J call TRBJ1-2; 9 bases map to TRBD1. Germline CDR1 MNHEY, CDR2 SVGAGI. The CDR3 contains 14 residues. J gave up 3 bases and V 7 bases, and 6 bases lay outside the gene matches. The DNA for the CDR3 is TGTGCCAGCACCCGGGACAGGGATTACTATGGCTACACCTTC. The encoded protein is CASTRDRDYYGYTF.

The CDR3 is CASSNYQGLRQPQHF. The DNA for the CDR3 is TGTGCCAGTAGTAATTATCAGGGGTTGAGGCAGCCCCAGCATTTT. The chain combines TRBV19 with TRBJ1-5; D is perhaps TRBD1 (6 bases). V shed 4 bases and J shed 7 bases, with 17 bases lying between them. This CDR3 has 15 residues. Germline CDR1 reads LNHDA; CDR2 reads SQIVND (reference sequence).

The J gene is TRBJ2-7, the V gene TRBV28; TRBD2 might be the D (6 bases). This CDR3 contains 12 residues. CDR1 and CDR2 (germline): MDHEN, SYDVKM. Deletions cut 11 bases from V and 3 bases from J, with 14 bases between. DNA of the CDR3: TGTGCCGCCTGCCAGGGAGGCTACGAGCAGTACTTC. This translates into CAACQGGYEQYF.

The rearrangement uses TRBV7-3 and TRBJ2-1, with 10 bases fitting TRBD2. The V segment lost 0 bases and the J segment 7 bases; nucleotides outside the gene matches: 6. CDR1 is SGHTA, CDR2 FQGTGA, per germline. The length of the CDR3 is 16 residues. The CDR3 loop reads CASSLTGLAGANEQFF. The CDR3 DNA is TGTGCCAGCAGCTTAACGGGGCTAGCGGGAGCTAATGAGCAGTTCTTC.

V and J are TRBV30 and TRBJ1-2; D ambiguous. The CDR3 sequence is 11 residues long. Per the germline V gene, CDR1 is GTSNPN and CDR2 is SVGIG (reference sequence). With 1 base removed from V and 4 bases from J, the gap between germline ends came to 4 bases. The CDR3 DNA reads as TGTGCCTGGAGTGAGCGCTATGGCTACACCTTC. It yields the protein CAWSERYGYTF. Looking up the rest from reference TRBV30 and TRBJ1-2 gives the full variable domain: SQTIHQWPATLVQPVGSPLSLECTVEGTSNPNLYWYRQAAGRGLQLLFYSVGIGQISSEVPQNLSASRPQDRQFILSSKKLLLSDSGFYLCAWSERYGYTFGSGTRLTVV.

The chain carries TRBV3-1 (or the pseudogene TRBV3-2) and TRBJ1-2; D is unclear. The CDR3 runs 12 residues. Deletions cut 1 base from V and 7 bases from J, with 7 bases between. Germline V gene data show CDR1 as LGHDT and CDR2 as YNNKEL (reference sequence). The CDR3 nucleotides are TGTGCCAGCAGCCAAGTCGCCGGTGGCTACACCTTC. Protein sequence: CASSQVAGGYTF.

The rearrangement links TRBV2 to TRBJ1-1, with 7 bases aligning to TRBD1. The CDR3 is made up of 13 amino acids. CDR1 SNHLY and CDR2 FYNNEI come from the germline V gene. The junction had 5 bases not matched to a gene; V was cut back by 5 bases and J by 5 bases. CDR3 region: CASSLQGWTEAFF. The CDR3 region has the DNA TGTGCCAGCAGTTTACAGGGGTGGACTGAAGCTTTCTTT.

This sequence joins TRBV10-3 and TRBJ2-2; possible D gene TRBD1, 6 bases. The CDR3 loop spans 15 amino acids. Trimming stripped 2 bases from V and 6 bases from J, with 13 bases between. Germline-derived CDR1 and CDR2 are ENHRY and SYGVKD. For the CDR3, the DNA is TGTGCCATCAGTGAGACAGGGCTGGAGTCCGGGGAGCTGTTTTTT. Translation gives CAISETGLESGELFF.

This clone was seen only once. The CDR3 DNA follows: TGTGCCCGTGGGAAGGGGGGGATCGGCGAGCAGTACTTC. Protein: CARGKGGIGEQYF. The chain employs TRBV2 and TRBJ2-7, with D possibly being TRBD2 (7 bases). Trimming removed 11 bases from V and 6 bases from J, with 20 bases in between. The V gene's germline CDR1 is SNHLY and CDR2 FYNNEI. The CDR3 consists of 13 residues.

The chain couples TRBV2 to TRBJ1-2; the D gene is possibly TRBD1 (6 bases). The CDR3 is 11 residues long. Between the trimmed V and J ends, which lost 10 bases and 6 bases, there was a span of 12 bases. Germline CDR1 SNHLY, CDR2 FYNNEI. CDR3 region: CATRTVHGYTF. CDR3 DNA: TGTGCCACAAGGACAGTTCATGGCTACACCTTC.

This chain joins TRBV28 and TRBJ1-1; maybe TRBD1 (5 bases). This CDR3 region has 12 residues. Germline CDR1 and CDR2: MDHEN and SYDVKM. Deletions cut 4 bases from V and 5 bases from J, with 8 bases between. The CDR3: CASSWTRTEAFF. The CDR3 coding sequence is TGTGCCAGCAGTTGGACACGAACTGAAGCTTTCTTT.

The rearrangement links TRBV4-1 to TRBJ2-1; the match to TRBD2 covers 11 bases. This CDR3 is 17 amino acids long. Germline CDR1 and CDR2: MGHRA and YSYEKL. J gave up 7 bases and V 1 base, and 9 bases lay outside the gene matches. This CDR3 is CASSQAPPGLAENEQFF. The CDR3 DNA follows: TGCGCCAGCAGCCAAGCCCCTCCGGGACTAGCGGAAAATGAGCAGTTCTTC.